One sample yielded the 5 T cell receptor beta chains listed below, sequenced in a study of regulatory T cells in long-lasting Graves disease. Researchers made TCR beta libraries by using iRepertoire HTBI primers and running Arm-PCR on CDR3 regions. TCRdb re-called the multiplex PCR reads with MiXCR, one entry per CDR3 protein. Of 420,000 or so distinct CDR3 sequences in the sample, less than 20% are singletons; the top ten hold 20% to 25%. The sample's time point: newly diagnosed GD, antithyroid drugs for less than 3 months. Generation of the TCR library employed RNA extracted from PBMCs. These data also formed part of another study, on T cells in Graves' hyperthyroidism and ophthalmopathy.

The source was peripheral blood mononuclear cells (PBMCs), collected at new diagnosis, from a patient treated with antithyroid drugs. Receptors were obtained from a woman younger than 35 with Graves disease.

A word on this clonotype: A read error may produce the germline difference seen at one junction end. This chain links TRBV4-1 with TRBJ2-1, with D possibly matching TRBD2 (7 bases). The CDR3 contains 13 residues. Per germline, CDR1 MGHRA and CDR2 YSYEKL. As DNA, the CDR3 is TGTGCCAGCAGGCCCGAGGGGGGGAATGAGCAGTTCTTC. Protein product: CASRPEGGNEQFF.

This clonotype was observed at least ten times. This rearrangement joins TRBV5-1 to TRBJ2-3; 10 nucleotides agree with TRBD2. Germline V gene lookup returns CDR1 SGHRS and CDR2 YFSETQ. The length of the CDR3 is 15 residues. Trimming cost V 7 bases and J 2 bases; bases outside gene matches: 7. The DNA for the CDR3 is TGCGCCAGCTGCCCCGGGACTAGCGACACAGATACGCAGTATTTT. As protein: CASCPGTSDTDTQYF.

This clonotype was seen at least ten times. The chain's CDR3 is CASSFAARGYGYTF. The CDR3 DNA sequence: TGTGCCAGCAGTTTTGCGGCCCGGGGCTATGGCTACACCTTC. The chain links TRBV12-3 or TRBV12-4 to TRBJ1-2, with unresolved D. Trimming stripped 3 bases from V and 4 bases from J, with 12 bases between. This CDR3 is 14 amino acids long.

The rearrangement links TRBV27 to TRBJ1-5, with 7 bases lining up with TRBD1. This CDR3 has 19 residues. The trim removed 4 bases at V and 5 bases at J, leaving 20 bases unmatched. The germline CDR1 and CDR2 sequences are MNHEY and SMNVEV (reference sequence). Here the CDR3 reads CASSSVRGVWGDSYQPQHF. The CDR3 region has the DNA TGTGCCAGCAGTTCTGTGCGTGGGGTCTGGGGGGACAGCTATCAGCCCCAGCATTTT.

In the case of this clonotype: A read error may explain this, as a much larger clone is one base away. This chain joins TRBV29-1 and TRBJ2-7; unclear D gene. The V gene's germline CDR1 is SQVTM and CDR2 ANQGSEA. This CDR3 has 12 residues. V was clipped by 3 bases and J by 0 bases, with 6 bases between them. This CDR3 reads CSVEFYSYEQYF. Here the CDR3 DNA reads TGCAGCGTTGAGTTCTACTCCTACGAGCAGTACTTC.